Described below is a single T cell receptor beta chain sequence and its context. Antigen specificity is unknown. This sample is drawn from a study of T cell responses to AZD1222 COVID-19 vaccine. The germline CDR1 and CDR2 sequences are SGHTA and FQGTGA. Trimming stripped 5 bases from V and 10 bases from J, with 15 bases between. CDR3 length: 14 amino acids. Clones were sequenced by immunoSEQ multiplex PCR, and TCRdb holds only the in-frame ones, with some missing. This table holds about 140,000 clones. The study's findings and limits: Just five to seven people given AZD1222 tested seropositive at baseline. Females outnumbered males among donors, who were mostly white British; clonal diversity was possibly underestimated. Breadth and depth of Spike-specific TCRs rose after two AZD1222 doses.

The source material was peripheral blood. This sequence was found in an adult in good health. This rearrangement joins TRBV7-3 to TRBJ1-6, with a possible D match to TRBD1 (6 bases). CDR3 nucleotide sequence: TGTGCCAGCAGCCAGGGGACCGGTGGATCACCCCTCCACTTT. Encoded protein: CASSQGTGGSPLHF. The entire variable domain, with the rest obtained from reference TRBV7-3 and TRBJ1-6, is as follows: GAGVSQTPSNKVTEKGKYVELRCDPISGHTALYWYRQSLGQGPEFLIYFQGTGAADDSGLPNDRFFAVRPEGSVSTLKIQRTERGDSAVYLCASSQGTGGSPLHFGNGTRLTVT.